This paragraph covers one T cell receptor (beta chain) sequence. What it binds is not known. The record originates from a study of OX40 agonist ivuxolimab in advanced cancers. Study overall: Prior therapy, whether anti-PD-1, anti-PD-L1 or anti-CTLA-4, was allowed, and less than 45% had some. A partial response was reached by three patients: one with hepatocellular carcinoma and two with cutaneous melanoma.

Study-wide results and caveats: No determination was made of the antigen specificity of the expanded peripheral T cells. The study found that CD8+ T cells averaged more expanded clones than CD4+.

Only in-frame clones appear in the TCRdb table, and some are missing; sequencing was by immunoSEQ multiplex PCR. This table has some 70,000 clones, 86% appearing once. With 10 bases removed from V and 2 bases from J, the gap between germline ends came to 8 bases. Germline V gives CDR1 MNHNY, CDR2 SVGAGI (reference sequence). The CDR3 covers 11 residues. The receptor was isolated from an adult with an advanced solid tumor such as melanoma, head and neck, liver or kidney cancer. The sample in question was CD4+ or CD8+ T cells sorted from blood, obtained in a trial of the OX40 agonist ivuxolimab. V is TRBV6-6 and J is TRBJ2-5; D is unresolved. CDR3 in DNA: TGTGCCACCTCTAGGCAAGAGACCCAGTACTTC. It specifies CATSRQETQYF.